This TCR beta chain is drawn from a study of blood T cell repertoires in COVID-19. Across the study: Whether acute or convalescent, the COVID-19 samples came from the United States, Italy and Spain. The cDNA or gDNA used as material had been derived from T cells, B-cell-depleted T cells, or PBMCs.

CDR1 and CDR2 from the germline V gene are SGHKS and YYEKEE (reference sequence). This CDR3 is 15 amino acids long. Trimming left V 0 bases short and J 6 bases short, with 13 bases between. Generated by immunoSEQ multiplex PCR, the TCRdb table keeps only in-frame clones and is missing some. The sample holds about 120,000 clones, approximately 90% seen once. This TCR derives from a man aged 45-65 years with acute or convalescent COVID-19. The chain links TRBV5-5 to TRBJ1-5, with D possibly TRBD1 on 5 matching bases. Sample: peripheral blood. The CDR3 sequence is CASSLGQSGGQPQHF. CDR3 nucleotides: TGTGCCAGCAGCTTGGGGCAGTCCGGGGGTCAGCCCCAGCATTTT.